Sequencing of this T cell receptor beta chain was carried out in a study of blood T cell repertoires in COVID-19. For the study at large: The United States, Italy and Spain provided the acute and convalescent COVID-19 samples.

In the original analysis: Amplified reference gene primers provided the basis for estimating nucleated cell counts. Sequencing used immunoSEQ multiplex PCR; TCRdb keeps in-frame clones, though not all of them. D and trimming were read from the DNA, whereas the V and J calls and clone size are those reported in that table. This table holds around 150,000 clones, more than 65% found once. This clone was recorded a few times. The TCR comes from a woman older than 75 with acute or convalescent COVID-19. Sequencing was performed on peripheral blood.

CDR3 sequence (DNA): TGCAGCGTTGTACAACACGAGCAGTACTTC. It translates to CSVVQHEQYF. The chain has TRBV29-1 and TRBJ2-7; D not resolved. V lost 4 bases and J lost 5, with 6 bases in between. The CDR3 loop spans 10 amino acids. From germline, CDR1 is SQVTM and CDR2 ANQGSEA.